This T cell receptor beta chain was profiled in a study of blood T cell repertoires in COVID-19. At the level of the study: Acute and convalescent COVID-19 specimens originated in the United States, Italy and Spain. Sample material is recorded as cDNA or gDNA derived from T cells, B-cell-depleted T cells, or PBMCs.

Trimming removed 9 bases at V and 0 bases at J, with 9 bases between. The CDR3 extends over 12 amino acids. Germline V gene sequence: CDR1 ENHRY, CDR2 SYGVKD. As handled by the study authors: Amplification of reference gene primers was used by the study to estimate nucleated cell counts. Libraries were prepared by immunoSEQ multiplex PCR; TCRdb keeps only in-frame clonotypes and omits some of them. The DNA gave D and trimming, while V, J and clone size come from that table. The sample carries 90,000 to 120,000 clones, approximately 82% recorded once. This chain links TRBV10-3 with TRBJ2-7; D not certain. Specimen: peripheral blood. The receptor comes from a woman between 65 and 79 years old with acute or convalescent COVID-19. The CDR3 DNA reads TGTGCCATTGGCCCGATCTCCTACGAGCAGTACTTC. This gives the protein CAIGPISYEQYF.